These 25 T cell receptor beta chains share one sample of origin, sequenced in a study of blood T cell repertoires in COVID-19. The repertoire was sequenced with immunoSEQ multiplex PCR; TCRdb's copy has only in-frame clones and lacks some. This table holds 90,000 to 130,000 clones, approximately 80% found once. The sequencing sample was made of peripheral blood. The receptors shown here come from a woman in her fifties or sixties with acute or convalescent COVID-19.

J is TRBJ1-2 and V is TRBV10-3, with a tentative D call TRBD1 (5 bases). The V gene lost 8 bases and the J gene lost 2 bases, with 18 bases spanning the gap. This CDR3 region has 15 residues. From germline, CDR1 is ENHRY and CDR2 SYGVKD. The CDR3, as DNA: TGTGCCATCGGACCATTACAGGCCTCAAACTATGGCTACACCTTC. This encodes CAIGPLQASNYGYTF.

The chain has TRBV29-1 and TRBJ2-5; 8 bases align to TRBD1. J was trimmed by 5 bases and V by 6 bases; bases with no gene match: 8. This CDR3 is built from 13 residues. CDR1 is SQVTM, CDR2 ANQGSEA, per germline. The CDR3, as DNA: TGCAGCGTATTGACAGGGGCCGGGGAGACCCAGTACTTC. Its protein product is CSVLTGAGETQYF.

The rearrangement joins TRBV6-2 or TRBV6-3 to TRBJ2-7, with 10 bases lining up with TRBD2. V gave up 4 bases and J gave up 3 bases; unmatched junction bases: 6. Germline V gene data show CDR1 as MNHEY and CDR2 as SVGEGT. The CDR3 totals 15 residues. The chain's CDR3 is CASSSLAGGYYEQYF. The CDR3 nucleotides read TGTGCCAGCAGTTCCTTAGCGGGGGGCTACTACGAGCAGTACTTC.

The CDR3 nucleotides read TGTGCCAGCAGTCCGCCACGAGGGGGCTCTGGGGAGCTGTTTTTT. Residues: CASSPPRGGSGELFF. The chain is built from TRBV25-1 and TRBJ2-2; 7 bases line up with TRBD1. CDR1 is MGHDK, CDR2 SYGVNS, per germline. After removal of 5 bases from V and 8 bases from J, the junction contained 11 bases not matched to a gene. This CDR3 has 15 residues.

V usage is TRBV24-1 and J usage is TRBJ1-1; 7 positions match TRBD1. This CDR3 has 15 residues. V lost 4 bases, J lost 1 base, and 5 bases stayed unmatched. Germline values: CDR1 KGHDR, CDR2 SFDVKD. The CDR3 protein is CATSEGGQPNTEAFF. DNA of the CDR3: TGTGCCACCAGTGAGGGGGGACAGCCGAACACTGAAGCTTTCTTT.

CDR3 residues: CASSYDRGPEAFF. CDR3 bases: TGTGCCAGCAGTTACGACAGGGGGCCTGAAGCTTTCTTT. The rearrangement links TRBV6-7 to TRBJ1-1; TRBD1 matches 10 bases. Being an ORF, TRBV6-7 has a function that is uncertain. The CDR3 has 13 amino acids. The V segment lost 2 bases and the J segment 6 bases; nucleotides outside the gene matches: 0.

The rearrangement joins TRBV15 to TRBJ2-2; 9 bases are a match to TRBD1. The CDR3 is made up of 15 amino acids. Germline V gene data show CDR1 as LNHNV and CDR2 as YYDKDF (reference sequence). The trim removed 4 bases at V and 1 base at J, leaving 1 base unmatched. CDR3 loop: CATSKDRGNTGELFF. DNA of the CDR3: TGTGCCACCAGCAAGGACAGGGGGAACACCGGGGAGCTGTTTTTT.

This clone was counted between two and nine times. This chain connects TRBV30 to TRBJ2-7; perhaps TRBD2 as D (6 bases). Trimming took 4 bases from V and 3 from J, leaving 19 bases between them. Germline V gene data show CDR1 as GTSNPN and CDR2 as SVGIG (reference sequence). CDR3 size: 15 residues. The chain's CDR3 is CAWKKLRDSFYEQYF. As DNA, the CDR3 is TGTGCCTGGAAGAAACTCCGGGACTCCTTCTACGAGCAGTACTTC.

Only one count was recorded for this clone. The rearrangement uses TRBV10-3 and TRBJ2-2; TRBD1 matches at 7 bases. Losses at the gene ends were 6 bases for V and 3 bases for J; bases not matched to a gene: 4. CDR1 is ENHRY, CDR2 SYGVKD, per germline. The length of the CDR3 is 14 residues. CDR3 coding DNA: TGTGCCATCAGCGTTGACAGGGACACCGGGGAGCTGTTTTTT. Its translation is CAISVDRDTGELFF.

This chain uses TRBV5-1 with TRBJ1-6; maybe TRBD1 (6 bases). In germline, CDR1 is SGHRS, CDR2 YFSETQ. The CDR3 spans 19 residues. The ends were cut back, 2 bases at V and 8 bases at J, with 26 bases in the middle. The CDR3 loop reads CASSFGLLGGAGRDSPLHF. CDR3 bases: TGCGCCAGCAGCTTTGGACTCCTAGGGGGGGCCGGCCGGGATTCACCCCTCCACTTT.

This clone has a single count. The gene calls are TRBV5-1 and TRBJ2-7, with D tentatively TRBD2 (6 bases). V lost 4 bases and J 7 bases, leaving 18 bases between the germline ends. Germline loops: CDR1 SGHRS, CDR2 YFSETQ. This CDR3 has 14 amino acids. CDR3 protein: CASSAAVEGVEQYF. CDR3 DNA sequence: TGCGCCAGCAGCGCCGCGGTGGAGGGTGTGGAGCAGTACTTC.

The V gene is TRBV27, the J gene TRBJ1-2; 11 nucleotides agree with TRBD1. The CDR3 is 14 amino acids. V was clipped by 6 bases and J by 8 bases; unmatched bases: 8. Looked up from germline, CDR1 is MNHEY and CDR2 is SMNVEV (reference sequence). CDR3 sequence (DNA): TGTGCCAGCAGCCGGCGGACAGGGGGCAGGGGCTACACCTTC. Translated, it gives CASSRRTGGRGYTF.

The chain employs TRBV14 and TRBJ2-2, with D maybe TRBD2 (7 bases). From germline, CDR1 is SGHDN and CDR2 FVKESK. The length of the CDR3 is 16 residues. Trimming took off 3 bases at V and 5 bases at J, with 16 bases between the two ends. The CDR3 DNA reads as TGTGCCAGCAGCCAGGCTGTGGGGGGGCGTACCGGGGAGCTGTTTTTT. Protein: CASSQAVGGRTGELFF.

J is TRBJ1-2 and V is TRBV5-6; D is unresolved. Per germline, CDR1 SGHDT and CDR2 YYEEEE. CDR3 length equals 14 residues. The V end was cut by 4 bases, the J end by 4 bases, with 14 bases between. The CDR3 coding sequence is TGTGCCAGCAGCGTGGCTAGGGAGGGCTATGGCTACACCTTC. Amino acid sequence: CASSVAREGYGYTF.

This clone was observed a handful of times. The V and J genes are TRBV3-1 (or the pseudogene TRBV3-2) and TRBJ2-3, with TRBD2 identical over 8 bases. Germline lookup yields CDR1 LGHDT and CDR2 YNNKEL (reference sequence). V gave up 4 bases and J gave up 0 bases; unmatched junction bases: 15. This CDR3 contains 19 residues. The CDR3 region has the DNA TGTGCCAGCAGCCTCCCAATTCAGCGGGGGTTAACGAGCACAGATACGCAGTATTTT. Protein product: CASSLPIQRGLTSTDTQYF.

The rearrangement uses TRBV4-2 and TRBJ1-5; no reliable D call. With 8 bases removed from V and 2 bases from J, the gap between germline ends came to 16 bases. Germline V gene data show CDR1 as LGHNA and CDR2 as YNFKEQ. The CDR3 contains 15 residues. The CDR3 DNA reads TGTGCCAGCTCCCCGAGACGGGGAGGCAATCAGCCCCAGCATTTT. Encoded protein: CASSPRRGGNQPQHF.

V usage is TRBV5-1 and J usage is TRBJ1-3; 8 nucleotides line up with TRBD1. Trimming cost V 4 bases and J 3 bases; bases outside gene matches: 3. This CDR3 comprises 14 residues. Germline V gene data show CDR1 as SGHRS and CDR2 as YFSETQ. The CDR3 DNA follows: TGCGCCAGCAGCCCGGGGACAGGTGGAAACACCATATATTTT. Its translation is CASSPGTGGNTIYF.

The rearrangement links TRBV4-3 to TRBJ2-3; 10 positions agree with TRBD1. The CDR3 is 21 residues long. In germline, CDR1 is LGHNA, CDR2 YSLEER. V gave up 1 base and J gave up 3 bases; unmatched junction bases: 19. CDR3 region: CASSQASNLGWGQGLTDTQYF. The CDR3 DNA reads TGCGCCAGCAGCCAAGCTAGCAACCTGGGATGGGGACAGGGGCTAACAGATACGCAGTATTTT.

With regard to this clone: A much larger clone sits a single nucleotide away, making a read error possible. This CDR3 is also generated by other DNA sequences in the sample. This sequence joins TRBV15 and TRBJ1-1; 9 bases align to TRBD1. The germline V gene encodes CDR1 LNHNV and CDR2 YYDKDF (reference sequence). V was clipped by 3 bases and J by 0 bases; unmatched bases: 2. CDR3 size: 15 residues. The CDR3 DNA is TGTGCCACCAGCAGGGACAGGGGTTTGAACACTGAAGCTTTCTTT. It encodes CATSRDRGLNTEAFF.

This clone has only one observation. The CDR3 loop is CAWLAAGGIQYF. The CDR3, as DNA: TGTGCCTGGCTGGCCGCCGGGGGCATTCAGTACTTC. V and J are TRBV30 and TRBJ2-4, with D possibly being TRBD2 (6 bases). The CDR3 length is 12 residues. CDR1 is GTSNPN, CDR2 SVGIG, per germline (reference sequence). With 5 bases removed from V and 9 bases from J, the gap between germline ends came to 14 bases.

The chain combines TRBV30 with TRBJ2-3, with 10 bases matching TRBD2. The CDR3 length is 14 residues. Germline loops: CDR1 GTSNPN, CDR2 SVGIG (reference sequence). V shed 5 bases and J 0 bases; nucleotides not matched to a gene: 2. Written as DNA, the CDR3 is TGTGCCTGGGGGGGACTAGCGAGCACAGATACGCAGTATTTT. It specifies CAWGGLASTDTQYF.

This clone was found once. The chain couples TRBV11-3 to TRBJ2-3; 8 nucleotides align to TRBD2. This CDR3 is built from 15 residues. V lost 5 bases to trimming and J lost 4 bases; unmatched junction nucleotides: 8. The germline V gene has CDR1 SGHNT and CDR2 YENEEA. In nucleotides, the CDR3 is TGTGCCAGCAGCCCACTCCGCGGGGGGCCAGATACGCAGTATTTT. Protein product: CASSPLRGGPDTQYF.

In its sample, this clone was seen once. The rearrangement links TRBV6-5 to TRBJ2-7, with D uncertain. From germline, CDR1 is MNHEY and CDR2 SVGAGI. The CDR3 has 11 residues. In DNA form, the CDR3 reads TGTGCAAGCGCGGTGAGGAACGAGCAGTACTTC. It yields the protein CASAVRNEQYF.

This clone was counted between two and nine times. This rearrangement joins TRBV24-1 to TRBJ2-6, with 12 bases that match TRBD1. The CDR3 has 19 amino acids. CDR1 is KGHDR and CDR2 is SFDVKD in the germline V gene. Unmatched junction bases numbered 11, after V lost 9 bases and J lost 0 bases. The CDR3 region has the DNA TGTGCCACCCGTGCCAGGGACAGGGGGCCTTACTCTGGGGCCAACGTCCTGACTTTC. Its translation: CATRARDRGPYSGANVLTF.

The gene calls are TRBV14 and TRBJ2-1, with D possibly being TRBD1 (6 bases). Germline CDR1 and CDR2: SGHDN and FVKESK. Trimming left V 4 bases short and J 8 bases short, with 9 bases between. The CDR3 consists of 12 residues. The CDR3 region has the DNA TGTGCCAGCAGCCCTCAGGGGTATGAGCAGTTCTTC. As protein: CASSPQGYEQFF.